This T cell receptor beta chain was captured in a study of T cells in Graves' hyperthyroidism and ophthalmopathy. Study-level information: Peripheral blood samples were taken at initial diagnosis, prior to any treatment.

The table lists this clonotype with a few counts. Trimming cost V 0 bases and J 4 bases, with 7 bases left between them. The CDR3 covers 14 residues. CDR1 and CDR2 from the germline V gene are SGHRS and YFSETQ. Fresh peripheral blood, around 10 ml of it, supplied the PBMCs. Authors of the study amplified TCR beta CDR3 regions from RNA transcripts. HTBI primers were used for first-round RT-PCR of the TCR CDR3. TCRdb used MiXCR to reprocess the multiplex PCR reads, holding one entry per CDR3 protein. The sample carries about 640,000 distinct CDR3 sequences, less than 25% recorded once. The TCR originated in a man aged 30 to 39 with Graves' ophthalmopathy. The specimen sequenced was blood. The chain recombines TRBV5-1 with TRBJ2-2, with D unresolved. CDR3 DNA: TGCGCCAGCAGCTTGGTAGTGAGCACCGGGGAGCTGTTTTTT. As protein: CASSLVVSTGELFF.